Listed below are T cell receptor beta chains from one sample, sequenced in a study of cytomegalovirus exposure and HLA in healthy donors. TCRdb keeps only in-frame clones here, not all; method: immunoSEQ multiplex PCR. Found here are 220,000 or so clones, approximately 70% of them singletons; the top ten hold 1.8%. The source material was PBMCs. These receptors originate from a woman under 40 in good health and CMV-seronegative. CDR3s include the opening cysteine and the closing phenylalanine or tryptophan. The D gene is left open where the match is weak. For some rows the clone size is stated as once, few or many, or as a class when expanded; others skip it.

D: .; V: TRBV5-4; J: TRBJ1-1; size: .; CDR3: CASSSSTYTEAFF; DNA: TGTGCCAGCAGCTCCAGTACGTACACTGAAGCTTTCTTT
D: .; V: TRBV5-6; J: TRBJ2-7; size: .; CDR3: CASSPPRRDYEQYF; DNA: TGTGCCAGCAGCCCCCCCCGCCGGGACTACGAGCAGTACTTC
D: .; V: TRBV27; J: TRBJ2-1; size: .; CDR3: CASSFGGPYNEQFF; DNA: TGTGCCAGCAGTTTCGGCGGCCCCTACAATGAGCAGTTCTTC
D: .; V: TRBV30; J: TRBJ1-5; size: .; CDR3: CAWSRDTNQPQHF; DNA: TGTGCCTGGAGTCGGGACACAAATCAGCCCCAGCATTTT
D: TRBD1; V: TRBV13; J: TRBJ1-4; size: few; CDR3: CASSQGATNEKLFF; DNA: TGTGCCAGCAGCCAGGGGGCAACTAATGAAAAACTGTTTTTT
D: .; V: TRBV29-1; J: TRBJ1-2; size: .; CDR3: CSVDPDKYYGYTF; DNA: TGCAGCGTTGATCCGGACAAATACTATGGCTACACCTTC
D: TRBD2; V: TRBV9; J: TRBJ2-1; size: .; CDR3: CASSATGTSINEQFF; DNA: TGTGCCAGCAGTGCGACCGGGACTAGCATAAATGAGCAGTTCTTC
D: TRBD2; V: TRBV2; J: TRBJ2-7; size: .; CDR3: CADSKRTSGSDEQYF; DNA: TGTGCCGACAGCAAAAGGACTAGCGGGAGCGACGAGCAGTACTTC
D: .; V: TRBV11-3; J: TRBJ2-7; size: .; CDR3: CASSLDGHRVSEQYF; DNA: TGTGCCAGCAGCTTAGATGGGCACAGGGTCAGCGAGCAGTACTTC
D: TRBD1; V: TRBV10-3; J: TRBJ1-1; size: .; CDR3: CAISDRTGQGGMNTEAFF; DNA: TGTGCCATCAGTGATCGGACGGGACAGGGGGGGATGAACACTGAAGCTTTCTTT
D: TRBD1; V: TRBV12-5; J: TRBJ1-6; size: .; CDR3: CASGLAGGYNSPLHF; DNA: TGTGCTAGTGGTTTGGCAGGGGGATATAATTCACCCCTCCACTTT
D: TRBD2; V: TRBV5-1; J: TRBJ2-7; size: once; CDR3: CASSLVIGRDYEQYF; DNA: TGCGCCAGCAGCTTGGTTATCGGGAGGGATTACGAGCAGTACTTC
D: .; V: TRBV5-4; J: TRBJ2-3; size: .; CDR3: CASSFVAGRTDTQYF; DNA: TGTGCCAGCAGCTTTGTGGCGGGACGCACAGATACGCAGTATTTT
D: TRBD2; V: TRBV27; J: TRBJ2-5; size: .; CDR3: CASSILAGGPWETQYF; DNA: TGTGCCAGCAGTATACTAGCGGGGGGGCCTTGGGAGACCCAGTACTTC
D: TRBD1; V: TRBV25-1; J: TRBJ1-1; size: .; CDR3: CASSITGDAQAFF; DNA: TGTGCCAGCAGTATCACAGGGGATGCCCAAGCTTTCTTT
D: .; V: TRBV6-6; J: TRBJ1-6; size: .; CDR3: CASSGTYSPLHF; DNA: TGTGCCAGCAGTGGCACATACTCACCCCTCCACTTT